The clone carrying this T cell receptor beta chain showed up just a few times. As yet, its antigen is unknown. The CDR3 has 14 amino acids. Per germline, CDR1 SNHLY and CDR2 FYNNEI. The V and J ends lost 4 bases and 8 bases respectively, with 14 bases between them. The data were obtained in a study of beta chain features in type 1 diabetes. Across the study: Across every sample, over 100 million sorted cells were examined in total.

General study findings and limits: Sequencing of cDNA might inflate the share of cells that strongly express TCR. All four CD4+ subsets from Type 1 diabetes patients carried moderately but significantly shorter TCRB CDR3s.

Expressed TCRB transcripts got sequenced, as all isolated RNA was reverse transcribed. Method: immunoSEQ multiplex PCR; TCRdb's copy keeps in-frame clones and lacks some. The sample lists 200,000 to 300,000 clones, approximately 10% occurring once. This TCR was recovered from a man aged 30 to 39 with type 1 diabetes. The sequenced material came from naive CD4+ T cells from blood. The chain couples TRBV2 to TRBJ1-4, with a possible D match to TRBD1 (5 bases). CDR3 bases: TGTGCCAGCAGTGTCCAGGGTAGACGAGAAAAACTGTTTTTT. It specifies CASSVQGRREKLFF.